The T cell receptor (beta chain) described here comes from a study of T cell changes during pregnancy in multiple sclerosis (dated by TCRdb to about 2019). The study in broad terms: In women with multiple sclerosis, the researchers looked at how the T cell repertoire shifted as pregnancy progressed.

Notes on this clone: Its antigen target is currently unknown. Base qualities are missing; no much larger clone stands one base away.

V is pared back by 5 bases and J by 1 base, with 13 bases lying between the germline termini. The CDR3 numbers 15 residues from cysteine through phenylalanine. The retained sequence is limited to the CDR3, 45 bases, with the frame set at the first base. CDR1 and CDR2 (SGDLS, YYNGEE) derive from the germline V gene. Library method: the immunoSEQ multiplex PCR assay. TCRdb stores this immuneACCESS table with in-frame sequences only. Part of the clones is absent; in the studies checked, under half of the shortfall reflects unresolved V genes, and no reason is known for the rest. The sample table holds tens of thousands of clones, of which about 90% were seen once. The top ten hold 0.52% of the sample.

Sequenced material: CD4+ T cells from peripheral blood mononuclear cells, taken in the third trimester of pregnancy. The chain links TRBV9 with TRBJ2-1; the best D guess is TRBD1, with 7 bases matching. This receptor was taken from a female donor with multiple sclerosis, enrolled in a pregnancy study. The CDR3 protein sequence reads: CASSPPGGSYNEQFF. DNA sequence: TGTGCCAGCAGTCCTCCAGGGGGGTCCTACAATGAGCAGTTCTTC.